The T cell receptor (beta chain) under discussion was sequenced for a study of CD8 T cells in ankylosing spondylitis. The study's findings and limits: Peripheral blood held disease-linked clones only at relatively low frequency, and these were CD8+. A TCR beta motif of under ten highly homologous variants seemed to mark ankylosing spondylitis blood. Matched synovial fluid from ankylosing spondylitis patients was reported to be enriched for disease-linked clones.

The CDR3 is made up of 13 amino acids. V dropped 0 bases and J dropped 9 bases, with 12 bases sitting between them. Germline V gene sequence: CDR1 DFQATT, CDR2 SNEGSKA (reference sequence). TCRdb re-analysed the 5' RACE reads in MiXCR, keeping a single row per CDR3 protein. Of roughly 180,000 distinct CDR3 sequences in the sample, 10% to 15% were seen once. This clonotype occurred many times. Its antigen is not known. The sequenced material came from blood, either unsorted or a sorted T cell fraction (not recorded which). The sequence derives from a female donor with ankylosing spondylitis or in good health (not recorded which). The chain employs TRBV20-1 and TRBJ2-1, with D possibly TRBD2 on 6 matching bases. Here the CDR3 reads CSARDLRETEQFF. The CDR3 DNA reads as TGCAGTGCTAGAGATTTGCGGGAAACTGAGCAGTTCTTC.